This entry lists 19 T cell receptor beta chains sequenced from one sample in a study of human T cells and chemical hapten exposure. TCRdb re-called the RACE reads with MiXCR, one entry per CDR3 protein. The table has around 360,000 distinct CDR3 sequences, over 6% seen once. Time point in this sample: patch test 2, 6 weeks after DPC sensitization. As to treatment: therapeutic diphenylcyclopropenone sensitization with weekly scalp DPC. The input for sequencing was whole blood, taken in connection with sensitization to the hapten diphenylcyclopropenone (DPC). Receptors originate from a woman under 30 with alopecia areata. Some clones in this sample may be carry-over from other donors' samples.

The rearrangement links TRBV3-1 to TRBJ2-7; weak D call: TRBD2 (7 bases). Deletions cut 3 bases from V and 3 bases from J, with 12 bases between. Germline CDR1 is LGHDT and CDR2 is YNNKEL (reference sequence). The CDR3 loop spans 14 amino acids. The CDR3 nucleotides read TGTGCCAGCAGCCAGGTGCGGGGGCACTACGAGCAGTACTTC. Encoded protein: CASSQVRGHYEQYF.

The table lists this clonotype with many counts. J is TRBJ1-5 and V is TRBV20-1; the D gene is possibly TRBD1 (6 bases). The CDR3 extends over 13 amino acids. V was clipped by 6 bases and J by 5 bases, with 14 bases between them. Per germline, CDR1 DFQATT and CDR2 SNEGSKA (reference sequence). CDR3 amino acids: CSAAKEGDQPQHF. DNA for the CDR3: TGCAGTGCAGCCAAGGAGGGGGATCAGCCCCAGCATTTT.

The V and J genes are TRBV7-6 and TRBJ2-7, with D possibly matching TRBD1 (5 bases). From germline, CDR1 is SGHVS and CDR2 FNYEAQ. The length of the CDR3 is 15 residues. V was trimmed by 3 bases and J by 2 bases, leaving 14 bases between them. CDR3 DNA sequence: TGTGCCAGCAGCTTTTGCGGACAAACAACCTACGAGCAGTACTTC. Translating it yields CASSFCGQTTYEQYF.

This clonotype was seen a few times. This rearrangement joins TRBV14 to TRBJ2-3; the D call may be TRBD1 or TRBD2 (5 bases each). The CDR3 runs to 13 residues. Per the germline V gene, CDR1 is SGHDN and CDR2 is FVKESK. Trimming shortened V by 0 bases and J by 10 bases, and 11 bases separated the two germline ends. CDR3 nucleotides: TGTGCCAGCAGCCAAGAGTTCCGGGGACCGCAGTATTTT. Its translation is CASSQEFRGPQYF. The whole variable domain, remainder taken from reference TRBV14 and TRBJ2-3, is EAGVTQFPSHSVIEKGQTVTLRCDPISGHDNLYWYRRVMGKEIKFLLHFVKESKQDESGMPNNRFLAERTGGTYSTLKVQPAELEDSGVYFCASSQEFRGPQYFGPGTRLTVL.

This clonotype was recorded many times. The rearrangement links TRBV2 to TRBJ1-1, with TRBD1 as a possible D gene (5 bases). The germline V gene has CDR1 SNHLY and CDR2 FYNNEI. The V end lost 1 base, the J end lost 9 bases, and 9 bases lay between the germline ends. This CDR3 comprises 12 residues. In DNA, the CDR3 is TGTGCCAGCAGTGAAGTGGGGCCGCAAGCTTTCTTT. Its protein is CASSEVGPQAFF.

The sample holds many counts of this clonotype. This chain links TRBV20-1 with TRBJ1-4; a possible D gene is TRBD1 (6 bases). There are 13 residues in the CDR3. Looked up from germline, CDR1 is DFQATT and CDR2 is SNEGSKA (reference sequence). Between the trimmed V and J ends, which lost 3 bases and 7 bases, there was a span of 12 bases. The CDR3 sequence is CSASSGGAEKLFF. CDR3 in DNA: TGCAGTGCTAGTTCCGGGGGGGCTGAAAAACTGTTTTTT.

This clonotype was seen repeatedly, ten times or more. The V call is TRBV28, the J call TRBJ1-2; D perhaps matches TRBD1 (5 bases). Germline V gene lookup returns CDR1 MDHEN and CDR2 SYDVKM. This CDR3 contains 12 residues. Between the trimmed V and J ends, which lost 3 bases and 6 bases, there was a span of 8 bases. The CDR3 DNA reads as TGTGCCAGCAGTTTCTTGGGGGATGGCTACACCTTC. This codes for CASSFLGDGYTF.

The V and J genes are TRBV3-1 and TRBJ2-1, with TRBD2 matching over 9 bases. Trimming removed 0 bases from V and 0 bases from J; junction bases left unmatched: 6. CDR1 is LGHDT, CDR2 YNNKEL, per germline (reference sequence). The CDR3 contains 18 residues. CDR3 sequence reads: CASSQDRLAGSSYNEQFF. CDR3 DNA sequence: TGTGCCAGCAGCCAAGATAGGCTAGCGGGGTCCTCCTACAATGAGCAGTTCTTC.

The gene calls are TRBV6-2 or TRBV6-3 and TRBJ2-5; TRBD1 aligns across 9 bases. V was clipped by 0 bases and J by 5 bases; unmatched bases: 7. The CDR3 covers 16 residues. Per the germline V gene, CDR1 is MNHEY and CDR2 is SVGEGT. Here the CDR3 DNA reads TGTGCCAGCAGTTACTCGTTGACAGGGGGAATGGAGACCCAGTACTTC. It codes for CASSYSLTGGMETQYF.

This clonotype came up a few times. The chain recombines TRBV7-9 with TRBJ1-2, with TRBD1 identical over 7 bases. The CDR3 is made up of 15 amino acids. V was pared by 6 bases and J by 5 bases, with 12 bases of the junction left unmatched. CDR1 and CDR2 from the germline V gene are SEHNR and FQNEAQ (reference sequence). The CDR3 DNA is TGTGCCAGCAGGCCGGGACAGAGATTTGGGTATGGCTACACCTTC. Its translation: CASRPGQRFGYGYTF.

The chain is built from TRBV6-1 and TRBJ2-3; D is ambiguous. Trimming removed 9 bases from V and 4 bases from J, with 11 bases in between. Germline CDR1 reads MNHNS; CDR2 reads SASEGT. The CDR3 consists of 12 residues. The CDR3 sequence is CASAQLADTQYF. The CDR3, as DNA: TGTGCCAGTGCACAGTTGGCAGATACGCAGTATTTT.

This clonotype has a count of ten or more. The rearrangement uses TRBV15 and TRBJ2-5; TRBD2 matches at 8 bases. With V trimmed by 3 bases and J by 5 bases, 11 bases remained unmatched. The CDR3 spans 16 residues. Germline values: CDR1 LNHNV, CDR2 YYDKDF (reference sequence). The CDR3 DNA sequence: TGTGCCACCAGCAGGTTCTACGGGGGGGCCGAGGAGACCCAGTACTTC. It translates to CATSRFYGGAEETQYF.

In this sample, this clonotype turned up a few times. The chain employs TRBV10-3 and TRBJ1-5; D remains unclear. Germline CDR1 is ENHRY and CDR2 is SYGVKD. The length of the CDR3 is 15 residues. With 2 bases removed from V and 0 bases from J, the gap between germline ends came to 8 bases. CDR3 DNA: TGTGCCATCAGTGAGAACGGCGTTAGCAATCAGCCCCAGCATTTT. Translated: CAISENGVSNQPQHF.

This clonotype was counted a few times. The V and J genes are TRBV18 and TRBJ1-1; D gene unclear. The CDR3 runs to 14 residues. V was trimmed by 3 bases and J by 5 bases, leaving 13 bases between them. Germline V gives CDR1 KGHSH, CDR2 LQKENI. The CDR3 protein is CASSPSKGETEAFF. CDR3 in DNA: TGTGCCAGCTCACCCTCAAAGGGAGAAACTGAAGCTTTCTTT.

The rearrangement uses TRBV4-1 and TRBJ1-1; no firm D call. CDR3 length: 18 amino acids. Trimming removed 1 base at V and 0 bases at J, with 18 bases between. Germline lookup yields CDR1 MGHRA and CDR2 YSYEKL. DNA of the CDR3: TGCGCCAGCAGCCAAGCGCCTCGCAGGATACTCATGAACACTGAAGCTTTCTTT. Its protein is CASSQAPRRILMNTEAFF.

This clonotype was picked up many times. The chain is built from TRBV12-3 or TRBV12-4 and TRBJ1-1, with no clear D. The CDR3 has 13 residues. V was shortened by 4 bases and J by 3 bases, with 9 bases between the two germline ends. The CDR3 nucleotides read TGTGCCAGCAGTTCTGGGCGCGACACTGAAGCTTTCTTT. Its translation: CASSSGRDTEAFF.

The V gene is TRBV6-6, the J gene TRBJ2-1, with 8 bases identical to TRBD2. The CDR3 consists of 17 residues. In germline, CDR1 is MNHNY, CDR2 SVGAGI (reference sequence). Trimming cost V 1 base and J 7 bases; bases outside gene matches: 12. The CDR3 protein is CASSYLGNGGAGNEQFF. The CDR3 DNA is TGTGCCAGCAGTTACTTGGGAAACGGGGGGGCTGGGAATGAGCAGTTCTTC.

This clonotype was seen ten or more times. CDR3 protein: CASSLLSGAGGQPQHF. The CDR3 DNA sequence: TGTGCCAGCAGCTTATTATCAGGGGCAGGAGGTCAGCCCCAGCATTTT. V and J are TRBV7-2 and TRBJ1-5; weak D call: TRBD1 (6 bases). The length of the CDR3 is 16 residues. Per germline, CDR1 SGHTA and CDR2 FQGNSA. Trimming cost V 2 bases and J 6 bases, with 17 bases left between them.

The sample holds a few counts of this clonotype. The chain has TRBV21-1 and TRBJ2-6; the table's D call of TRBD1 was not tested on the DNA. TRBV21-1 is marked as a pseudogene. The CDR3 covers 20 residues. This chain's CDR3 is CASSPPGQGLLNSGANVLTF. CDR3 DNA: TGTGCCAGCAGCCCTCCGGGACAGGGGCTCCTCAACTCTGGGGCCAACGTCCTGACTTTC.